This T cell receptor beta chain appears in the sequencing data of a study of T-cell memory formation after mild COVID-19. Study in general: TCR clusters were largely donor specific. Study-wide results and caveats: SARS-CoV-2 specificity was not confirmed for second-wave clones peaking on day 37. Some SARS-CoV-2-responding clones were already detected in memory before infection. CD4+ contracting clones were found mainly in CM and EM, and CD8+ ones in EMRA.

Comment on this clonotype: Its antigen is unknown.

The CDR3 is 11 residues long. Trimming removed 7 bases at V and 10 bases at J, with 13 bases between. Germline CDR1 reads KGHDR; CDR2 reads SFDVKD. TCRdb re-called the 5' RACE reads through MiXCR, storing one row per CDR3 protein. In the table there are fewer than 450,000 distinct CDR3 sequences, around 24% of which are singletons. The rearrangement uses TRBV24-1 and TRBJ2-7, with D possibly being TRBD1 or TRBD2 (7 bases each). This sequence originates from an adult woman who had mild COVID-19 (a few samples of this study predate the infection). Cell type and time point are not known. Sequencing was performed on PBMCs or a T cell subset sorted from them (not recorded which). Here the CDR3 DNA reads TGTGCCACCAGCCAGGGGGGGTTCCAGTACTTC. Encoded protein: CATSQGGFQYF.